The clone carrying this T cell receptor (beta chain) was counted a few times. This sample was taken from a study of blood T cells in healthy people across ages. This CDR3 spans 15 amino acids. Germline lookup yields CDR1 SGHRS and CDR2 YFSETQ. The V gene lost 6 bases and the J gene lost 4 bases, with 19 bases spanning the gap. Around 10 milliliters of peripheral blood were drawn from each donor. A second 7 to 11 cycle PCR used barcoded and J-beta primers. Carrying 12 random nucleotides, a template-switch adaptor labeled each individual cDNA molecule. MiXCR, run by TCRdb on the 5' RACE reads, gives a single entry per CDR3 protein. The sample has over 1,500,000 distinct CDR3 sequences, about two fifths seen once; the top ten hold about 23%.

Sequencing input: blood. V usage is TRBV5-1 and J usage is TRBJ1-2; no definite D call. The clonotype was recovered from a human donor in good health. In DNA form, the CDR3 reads TGCGCCAGCACCACTTCCTCGGGGTCGAGCTATGGCTACACCTTC. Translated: CASTTSSGSSYGYTF. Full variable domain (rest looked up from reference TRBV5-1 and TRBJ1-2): KAGVTQTPRYLIKTRGQQVTLSCSPISGHRSVSWYQQTPGQGLQFLFEYFSETQRNKGNFPGRFSGRQFSNSRSEMNVSTLELGDSALYLCASTTSSGSSYGYTFGSGTRLTVV.